The 20 T cell receptor beta chains given below trace back to one sample, sequenced in a study of Ad26.COV2.S vaccination and SARS-CoV-2 variants (dated by TCRdb to the early 2020s). The treatment or condition label on this specimen signifies: roughly 20 received Ad26.COV2.S at low or high dose, single or two shots; 5 received placebo; per-sample allocation not given. Repertoires of vaccine and placebo recipients were sequenced from samples collected on day 63 after the first injection. Libraries were built with the immunoSEQ multiplex PCR assay. TCRdb holds this immuneACCESS table with in-frame rearrangements only. Some clones are missing; in checked studies, unresolved V genes explain under half, and the rest has no known cause. The sample table shows over 400,000 clones, and 90% are seen once. The ten largest clones capture less than 5.5% of the sample. The sample here was peripheral blood, taken in a trial of Ad26.COV2.S vaccine versus placebo. Receptors were obtained from a person aged 18 to 65 who received the Ad26.COV2.S COVID-19 vaccine or a placebo.

This chain uses TRBV5-4 with TRBJ2-3, with 10 bases matching TRBD2. V shed 4 bases and J 4 bases; nucleotides not matched to a gene: 6. The CDR3 is 15 residues long. Germline V gene sequence: CDR1 SGHNT, CDR2 YYREEE (reference sequence). CDR3 protein: CASSTLAGAADTQYF. CDR3 sequence (DNA): TGTGCCAGCAGCACCCTAGCGGGAGCAGCAGATACGCAGTATTTT.

This clone is a singleton in its sample. A junction boundary mismatches the germline segment, possibly from a read error. The chain links TRBV7-9 to TRBJ2-7; no definite D call. Germline V gives CDR1 SEHNR, CDR2 FQNEAQ (reference sequence). The CDR3 runs to 12 residues. The CDR3 sequence is CASSLEAYEQYF. In DNA form, the CDR3 reads TGTGCCAGCAGTTTAGAAGCCTACGAGCAGTACTTC.

The genes are TRBV9 and TRBJ2-7, with 8 nucleotides matching TRBD1. The CDR3 length is 16 residues. The trim removed 0 bases at V and 6 bases at J, leaving 11 bases unmatched. The V gene's germline CDR1 is SGDLS and CDR2 YYNGEE. The CDR3: CASSVGSSTGVSEQYF. The CDR3 DNA reads TGTGCCAGCAGCGTAGGATCGTCGACAGGGGTATCCGAGCAGTACTTC.

This clone was observed once. The chain joins TRBV3-1 (or the pseudogene TRBV3-2) to TRBJ2-7; 7 nucleotides match TRBD2. V lost 2 bases to trimming and J lost 9 bases; unmatched junction nucleotides: 4. Germline CDR1 is LGHDT and CDR2 is YNNKEL (reference sequence). The CDR3 runs to 12 residues. CDR3 in DNA: TGTGCCAGCAGCCAAAGGCGGGAGAGGCAGTACTTC. Translating it yields CASSQRRERQYF.

The chain is built from TRBV5-6 and TRBJ2-3; D not certain. The CDR3 sequence is 13 residues long. Looked up from germline, CDR1 is SGHDT and CDR2 is YYEEEE. V was pared by 2 bases and J by 3 bases, with 7 bases between. The CDR3 bases are TGTGCCAGCAGCTTTGAAGTAACAGATACGCAGTATTTT. This gives the protein CASSFEVTDTQYF.

As regards this clone: The identical CDR3 is also encoded by other nucleotide sequences in the sample. CDR3: CASSQGGPLHF. As DNA, the CDR3 is TGCGCCAGCAGCCAAGGAGGACCCCTCCACTTT. The V gene is TRBV4-3, the J gene TRBJ1-6; D gene uncertain. Germline V gene data show CDR1 as LGHNA and CDR2 as YSLEER. The CDR3 runs to 11 residues. V shed 1 base and J shed 12 bases, with 4 bases lying between them.

This chain uses TRBV12-5 with TRBJ2-3, with 15 bases that match TRBD2. The CDR3 covers 15 residues. Unmatched junction bases numbered 3, after V lost 5 bases and J lost 6 bases. CDR1 and CDR2 from the germline V gene are LGHNT and FRNRAP. The CDR3 loop is CASGPGLAGGDTQYF. The CDR3 nucleotides are TGTGCTAGTGGTCCGGGACTAGCGGGAGGCGATACGCAGTATTTT.

The table lists this clone with a count of one. The gene calls are TRBV19 and TRBJ1-5; 7 nucleotides match TRBD1. The CDR3 extends over 15 amino acids. The J segment lost 2 bases and the V segment lost 6 bases, leaving 7 bases of the junction unmatched. CDR1 is LNHDA and CDR2 is SQIVND in the germline V gene (reference sequence). The CDR3 DNA sequence: TGTGCCAGTAGATCGAGGGGGCAGGGCAATCAGCCCCAGCATTTT. The encoded protein is CASRSRGQGNQPQHF.

This clone is a singleton in its sample. The chain recombines TRBV27 with TRBJ2-7; D remains unclear. The CDR3 totals 13 residues. The germline V gene encodes CDR1 MNHEY and CDR2 SMNVEV (reference sequence). Trimming took 5 bases from V and 3 from J, leaving 11 bases between them. This CDR3 is CASSPGRLYEQYF. Here the CDR3 DNA reads TGTGCCAGCAGTCCCGGAAGGCTCTACGAGCAGTACTTC.

The chain employs TRBV28 and TRBJ1-4, with D unresolved. The CDR3 length is 12 residues. In germline, CDR1 is MDHEN, CDR2 SYDVKM. V was shortened by 10 bases and J by 11 bases, with 17 bases between the two germline ends. CDR3 nucleotide sequence: TGTGCCACACAATATCCCCATGGGAAACTGTTTTTT. This encodes CATQYPHGKLFF.

This sequence joins TRBV11-1 and TRBJ2-1, with 9 positions matching TRBD1. The CDR3 runs to 15 residues. Germline CDR1 SGHAT, CDR2 FQDESV (reference sequence). Germline trimming cut 8 bases from V and 5 bases from J; bases unmatched to any gene: 10. CDR3: CASRGGTGMNNEQFF. The CDR3 nucleotides read TGTGCCAGCCGAGGGGGGACAGGGATGAACAATGAGCAGTTCTTC.

The V call is TRBV7-3, the J call TRBJ2-3, with a tentative D call TRBD2 (6 bases). In germline, CDR1 is SGHTA, CDR2 FQGTGA. Trimming removed 4 bases at V and 6 bases at J, with 17 bases between. The CDR3 length is 15 residues. The CDR3 reads CASSSGWSSADTQYF. CDR3 nucleotides: TGTGCCAGCAGCTCAGGGTGGTCTAGCGCCGATACGCAGTATTTT.

CDR3 coding DNA: TGTGCCAGCAGCAGGGTGGTGGAGACTGAAGCTTTCTTT. Amino acid sequence: CASSRVVETEAFF. The V gene is TRBV5-4, the J gene TRBJ1-1; D call uncertain. Trimming took 4 bases from V and 5 from J, leaving 12 bases between them. From germline, CDR1 is SGHNT and CDR2 YYREEE (reference sequence). This CDR3 is built from 13 residues.

Remarks on this clone: Other DNA variants within this sample encode the same CDR3. V is TRBV7-9 and J is TRBJ1-1; D might be TRBD1 (6 bases). Trimming removed 3 bases from V and 0 bases from J, with 8 bases in between. This CDR3 has 14 residues. Germline V gene data show CDR1 as SEHNR and CDR2 as FQNEAQ (reference sequence). The CDR3 region is CASSLGGLNTEAFF. CDR3 bases: TGTGCCAGCAGCTTGGGGGGGCTGAACACTGAAGCTTTCTTT.

This chain joins TRBV7-3 and TRBJ2-5; 8 bases map to TRBD1. This CDR3 is built from 15 residues. V lost 3 bases and J lost 3; bases outside the gene matches: 6. Per the germline V gene, CDR1 is SGHTA and CDR2 is FQGTGA. DNA of the CDR3: TGTGCCAGCAGCTTGGGACAGGAAGAAAAAGAGACCCAGTACTTC. The encoded protein is CASSLGQEEKETQYF.

This chain links TRBV19 with TRBJ1-6; no clear D gene. CDR3 length: 14 residues. Per the germline V gene, CDR1 is LNHDA and CDR2 is SQIVND (reference sequence). Trimming stripped 5 bases from V and 7 bases from J, with 12 bases between. The CDR3 DNA reads TGTGCCAGTAGTCCCCCCGCCCGGAATTCACCCCTCCACTTT. Translated: CASSPPARNSPLHF.

The chain has TRBV2 and TRBJ2-1; possibly TRBD2 for D (6 bases). V was shortened by 6 bases and J by 5 bases, with 17 bases between the two germline ends. The V gene's germline CDR1 is SNHLY and CDR2 FYNNEI. The CDR3 has 15 residues. CDR3 loop: CASRDPGLKNNEQFF. DNA for the CDR3: TGTGCCAGCAGAGATCCGGGACTGAAAAACAATGAGCAGTTCTTC. Full variable domain (outside the CDR3, taken from reference TRBV2 and TRBJ2-1): EPEVTQTPSHQVTQMGQEVILRCVPISNHLYFYWYRQILGQKVEFLVSFYNNEISEKSEIFDDQFSVERPDGSNFTLKIRSTKLEDSAMYFCASRDPGLKNNEQFFGPGTRLTVL.

The V call is TRBV3-1 (or the pseudogene TRBV3-2), the J call TRBJ1-4; TRBD1 might be the D (5 bases). The CDR3 contains 14 residues. Germline V gene lookup returns CDR1 LGHDT and CDR2 YNNKEL (reference sequence). Trimming cost V 3 bases and J 8 bases, with 13 bases left between them. CDR3 protein: CASSHRTKREKLFF. The CDR3 DNA follows: TGTGCCAGCAGCCACAGGACAAAAAGAGAAAAACTGTTTTTT.

The chain employs TRBV18 and TRBJ2-2; tentative D call: TRBD1 (5 bases). V was cut by 2 bases and J by 0 bases, with 7 bases left in between. CDR1 and CDR2 from the germline V gene are KGHSH and LQKENI. This CDR3 is 15 amino acids long. CDR3 amino acids: CASSPEGANTGELFF. The CDR3 region has the DNA TGTGCCAGCTCACCAGAAGGGGCGAACACCGGGGAGCTGTTTTTT.

The chain uses TRBV11-2 and TRBJ2-5; 12 bases agree with TRBD2. After removal of 5 bases from V and 5 bases from J, the junction contained 12 bases not matched to a gene. Germline assignment: CDR1 SGHAT and CDR2 FQNNGV. The CDR3 runs to 17 residues. CDR3 protein: CASSHGTSGWDGETQYF. In nucleotides, the CDR3 is TGTGCCAGCAGCCACGGGACTAGCGGGTGGGATGGGGAGACCCAGTACTTC.